The text below deals with one T cell receptor beta chain. Its antigen is not known. Trimming took 8 bases from V and 4 from J; bases not matched to a gene: 15. The germline gives CDR1 ENHRY, CDR2 SYGVKD. The CDR3 consists of 16 residues. A deep-level run was used for the assay. Data came from immunoSEQ multiplex PCR; TCRdb stores just in-frame clones and leaves some out. The data show 950,000 to 1,100,000 clones, 75% to 80% seen once. This sample stems from a study of shared clonotypes between healthy human individuals. Study-level findings and limits: The sampled material consisted only of blood, and tissue repertoires are likely to differ. The generation probabilities recorded for non-shared clonotypes fell below those of clonotypes shared by all four donors. Relative to memory subsets, naive subsets generally showed larger estimated richness.

The chain uses TRBV10-3 and TRBJ2-3; 7 bases are a match to TRBD2. The TCR sequence derives from a man aged 18 to 30 in good health. Some clones in this sample may be carry-over from other donors' samples. Sequences were obtained from memory CD4+ T cells from PBMCs. Subset indicated: CD45RA-negative fraction. For the CDR3, the DNA is TGTGCCATCTGGGGTTCGGGCGGGAGTAGAGCAGATACGCAGTATTTT. Its translation is CAIWGSGGSRADTQYF.